The present T cell receptor (beta chain) was sequenced within a study of cytomegalovirus exposure and HLA in healthy donors. Looked up from germline, CDR1 is SGHRS and CDR2 is YFSETQ. The V end lost 0 bases, the J end lost 6 bases, and 18 bases lay between the germline ends. The CDR3 has 16 residues. Use of 60 Vbeta and 13 Jbeta primers characterized the PCR. Clones were read by immunoSEQ multiplex PCR, and TCRdb kept only the in-frame ones, dropping some. The sample lists 200,000 or so clones, more than 75% occurring once. The V call is TRBV5-1, the J call TRBJ1-2; the D gene is possibly TRBD1 (5 bases). This sequence was found in a woman aged 45-65 years in good health and CMV-seropositive. Sequenced sample: PBMCs. In DNA form, the CDR3 reads TGCGCCAGCAGCTTGGCCTACAGGCGTCCGGTGGATGGCTACACCTTC. This gives the protein CASSLAYRRPVDGYTF.